This T cell receptor (beta chain) came from a study of PD-1 blockade in classical Hodgkin lymphoma. Study overall: Patients received nivolumab 3 mg/kg intravenously every 2 weeks. Points from the study as a whole: Complete responders' baseline diversity resembled that of newly diagnosed patients. The authors have not defined what causes the repertoire differences, possibly disease activity or prior therapy.

Indicated time point: cycle 4 day 1 (C4D1), after around six weeks of nivolumab. Brentuximab vedotin exposure varied, and every patient relapsed after autologous stem cell transplantation. Complete response, partial response or progressive disease made up the best responses. This clone turned up a few times. Its cognate antigen is unknown. Sequencing was performed with immunoSEQ multiplex PCR; in TCRdb, only in-frame clones are kept and a portion is missing. Of roughly 20,000 clones listed, around three quarters are singletons. The CDR3 has 14 amino acids. CDR1 SGHNT and CDR2 YYREEE come from the germline V gene (reference sequence). The V end was cut by 4 bases, the J end by 3 bases, with 13 bases between.

The clonotype comes from a human donor with classical Hodgkin lymphoma. The chain employs TRBV5-4 and TRBJ1-1, with D unclear. The sample in question was peripheral blood mononuclear cells (PBMCs), obtained before the fourth cycle of nivolumab. The DNA of the CDR3 is TGTGCCAGCAGCCCAGAGGGAGGGTACACTGAAGCTTTCTTT. Encoded protein: CASSPEGGYTEAFF.